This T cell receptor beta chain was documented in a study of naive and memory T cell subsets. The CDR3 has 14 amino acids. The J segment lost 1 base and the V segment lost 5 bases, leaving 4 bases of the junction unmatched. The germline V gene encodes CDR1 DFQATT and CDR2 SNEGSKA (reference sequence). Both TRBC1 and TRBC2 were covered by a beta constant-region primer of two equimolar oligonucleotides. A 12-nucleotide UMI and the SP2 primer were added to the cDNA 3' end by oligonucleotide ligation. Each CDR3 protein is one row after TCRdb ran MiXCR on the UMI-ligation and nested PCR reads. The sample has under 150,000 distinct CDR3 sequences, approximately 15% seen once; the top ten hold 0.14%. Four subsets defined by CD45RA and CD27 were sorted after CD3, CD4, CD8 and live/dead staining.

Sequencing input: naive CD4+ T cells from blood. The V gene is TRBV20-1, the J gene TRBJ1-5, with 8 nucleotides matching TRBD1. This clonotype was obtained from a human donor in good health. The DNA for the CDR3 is TGCAGTGCTGACAGGGGTGCGAGCAATCAGCCCCAGCATTTT. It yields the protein CSADRGASNQPQHF.